The 25 T cell receptor beta chains below come from one sample, sequenced in a study of CD8 T cells in ankylosing spondylitis. In TCRdb, the 5' RACE reads were re-called with MiXCR into one record per CDR3 protein. The data hold about 160,000 distinct CDR3 sequences, with approximately 20% observed a single time. The sample taken for sequencing was blood, either unsorted or a sorted T cell fraction (not recorded which). The receptors were gathered from a male donor with ankylosing spondylitis or in good health (not recorded which).

The V gene is TRBV20-1, the J gene TRBJ2-1; TRBD2 agrees at 8 bases. CDR3 length: 13 amino acids. CDR1 and CDR2 (germline): DFQATT, SNEGSKA (reference sequence). After removal of 5 bases from V and 9 bases from J, the junction contained 9 bases not matched to a gene. The CDR3 DNA is TGCAGTGCTCGGGAGGGCCACCCCGGTGAGCAGTTCTTC. As protein: CSAREGHPGEQFF.

This clonotype showed up many times. V gene TRBV9 combines with J gene TRBJ1-6; 9 positions agree with TRBD1. The V segment lost 3 bases and the J segment 7 bases; nucleotides outside the gene matches: 8. The germline V gene has CDR1 SGDLS and CDR2 YYNGEE. The CDR3 totals 16 residues. CDR3 region: CASSGGTGSGNSPLHF. In DNA, the CDR3 is TGTGCCAGCAGCGGAGGGACAGGGTCTGGAAATTCACCCCTCCACTTT.

This clonotype was counted a few times. The chain couples TRBV24-1 to TRBJ1-2, with D perhaps TRBD1 (5 bases). The germline CDR1 and CDR2 sequences are KGHDR and SFDVKD. The germline V and J ends were trimmed by 4 bases and 8 bases, with 13 bases remaining between them. This CDR3 has 13 amino acids. In DNA form, the CDR3 reads TGTGCCACCAGTGAAATGGAGGGGAAGGGCTACACCTTC. Translated: CATSEMEGKGYTF.

About this clonotype: With a much larger clone just one base away, this may be a read error. V is TRBV20-1 and J is TRBJ2-7; a weak D match, TRBD1 (6 bases). Looked up from germline, CDR1 is DFQATT and CDR2 is SNEGSKA (reference sequence). The ends were cut back, 5 bases at V and 1 base at J, with 18 bases in the middle. CDR3 length: 15 amino acids. The CDR3 sequence: CSAQVRDKPSYEQYF. The CDR3 DNA sequence: TGCAGTGCTCAAGTGAGGGACAAACCATCCTACGAGCAGTACTTC.

This clonotype was seen only once. V and J are TRBV5-1 and TRBJ2-1; D gene ambiguous. The germline CDR1 and CDR2 sequences are SGHRS and YFSETQ. V lost 4 bases, J lost 6 bases, and 11 bases lay in between. This CDR3 has 13 residues. The CDR3 nucleotides are TGCGCCAGCAGCACGGAGTGGAGCAATGAGCAGTTCTTC. This gives the protein CASSTEWSNEQFF.

The chain uses TRBV7-8 and TRBJ1-1, with TRBD1 matching 7 bases. CDR1 is SGHVS, CDR2 FQNEAQ, per germline. The CDR3 runs to 16 residues. V shed 1 base and J 3 bases; nucleotides not matched to a gene: 8. DNA for the CDR3: TGTGCCAGCAGCTTAGAAGGACAGGTGGAGGACACTGAAGCTTTCTTT. Protein product: CASSLEGQVEDTEAFF.

A word on this clonotype: Being one base from a much bigger clone, this may be a read error. The rearrangement joins TRBV20-1 to TRBJ2-1; D not certain. Germline V gene lookup returns CDR1 DFQATT and CDR2 SNEGSKA (reference sequence). CDR3 length: 17 residues. CDR3: CSANTPLVGDSYNVQFF. CDR3 in DNA: TGCAGTGCTAATACTCCTTTAGTGGGTGACTCCTACAATGTGCAGTTCTTC.

This clonotype was seen ten or more times. The chain recombines TRBV20-1 with TRBJ2-1, with D possibly matching TRBD1 (5 bases). V was clipped by 0 bases and J by 15 bases, with 12 bases between them. Per germline, CDR1 DFQATT and CDR2 SNEGSKA (reference sequence). The CDR3 loop spans 11 amino acids. The CDR3, as DNA: TGCAGTGCTAGAGAGGGGCGGTTTCGGTTCTTC. Translated, it gives CSAREGRFRFF.

The sample holds a few counts of this clonotype. This rearrangement joins TRBV29-1 to TRBJ1-5; D may be TRBD1 (6 bases). The CDR3 sequence is 15 residues long. Germline CDR1 is SQVTM and CDR2 is ANQGSEA. V lost 4 bases and J lost 3, with 16 bases in between. The DNA of the CDR3 is TGCAGCGTTGGGGACTCGGGGGCTTTCAATCAGCCCCAGCATTTT. It codes for CSVGDSGAFNQPQHF.

The chain links TRBV10-2 to TRBJ2-3, with D unresolved. V was trimmed by 6 bases and J by 8 bases, leaving 21 bases between them. This CDR3 is built from 15 residues. Germline V gene lookup returns CDR1 WSHSY and CDR2 SAAADI. In DNA form, the CDR3 reads TGCGCCAGCAGGCAGGCCGGCATCCTTAGTGGTACGCAGTATTTT. It translates to CASRQAGILSGTQYF.

This chain joins TRBV20-1 and TRBJ2-3; D possibly matches TRBD1 or TRBD2 (5 bases each). This CDR3 region has 14 residues. The V gene lost 3 bases and the J gene lost 9 bases, with 19 bases spanning the gap. In germline, CDR1 is DFQATT, CDR2 SNEGSKA (reference sequence). CDR3 in amino acids: CSASTGAHPGTQYF. Written as DNA, the CDR3 is TGCAGTGCTAGCACCGGGGCCCACCCAGGCACGCAGTATTTT.

CDR3 DNA: TGTGCCATCAGAGAGGGGGCCGGCACTGAAGCTTTCTTT. It yields the protein CAIREGAGTEAFF. The chain links TRBV10-3 to TRBJ1-1; 7 nucleotides align to TRBD1. The CDR3 is 13 amino acids. The V and J ends lost 6 bases and 4 bases, in that order; junction bases with no gene match: 5. CDR1 is ENHRY and CDR2 is SYGVKD in the germline V gene.

Only a few counts were recorded for this clonotype. This chain uses TRBV27 with TRBJ2-7; TRBD2 agrees at 13 bases. This CDR3 has 15 residues. Germline trimming cut 7 bases from V and 7 bases from J; bases unmatched to any gene: 10. CDR1 and CDR2 from the germline V gene are MNHEY and SMNVEV (reference sequence). Here the CDR3 reads CASTSLAGGPGEQYF. CDR3 bases: TGTGCCAGCACCTCACTAGCGGGAGGGCCGGGTGAGCAGTACTTC.

The J gene is TRBJ2-2, the V gene TRBV7-2; TRBD1 matches at 7 bases. Looked up from germline, CDR1 is SGHTA and CDR2 is FQGNSA. V lost 5 bases to trimming and J lost 3 bases; unmatched junction nucleotides: 6. CDR3 length: 15 amino acids. DNA for the CDR3: TGTGCCAGCAGCCCTGACAGGGCATACACCGGGGAGCTGTTTTTT. It is translated as CASSPDRAYTGELFF.

The chain combines TRBV28 with TRBJ2-1, with D uncertain. Germline V lookup: CDR1 MDHEN, CDR2 SYDVKM. Trimming shortened V by 6 bases and J by 8 bases, and 11 bases separated the two germline ends. The CDR3 extends over 12 amino acids. The CDR3 here is CASRGPHDEQFF. In DNA form, the CDR3 reads TGTGCCAGCAGGGGCCCACACGATGAGCAGTTCTTC.

This clonotype was recorded many times. This chain connects TRBV28 to TRBJ1-5, with D unresolved. Trimming took 8 bases from V and 1 from J, leaving 21 bases between them. Germline V gives CDR1 MDHEN, CDR2 SYDVKM. The CDR3 consists of 17 residues. CDR3 bases: TGTGCCAGCTGTCCATGGCCTCGGAAGGAAAGCAATCAGCCCCAGCATTTT. The encoded protein is CASCPWPRKESNQPQHF.

This clonotype was counted ten times or more. The chain couples TRBV2 to TRBJ2-6, with D perhaps TRBD2 (5 bases). V gave up 6 bases and J gave up 4 bases, with 10 bases separating them. This CDR3 has 14 residues. CDR1 and CDR2 from the germline V gene are SNHLY and FYNNEI. CDR3 in amino acids: CASSGLEGANVLTF. In DNA form, the CDR3 reads TGTGCCAGCAGCGGACTTGAAGGGGCCAACGTCCTGACTTTC. The whole variable domain, remainder taken from reference TRBV2 and TRBJ2-6, is EPEVTQTPSHQVTQMGQEVILRCVPISNHLYFYWYRQILGQKVEFLVSFYNNEISEKSEIFDDQFSVERPDGSNFTLKIRSTKLEDSAMYFCASSGLEGANVLTFGAGSRLTVL.

This clonotype has a count of ten or more. The chain employs TRBV4-2 and TRBJ2-5; 9 bases fit TRBD2. CDR1 LGHNA and CDR2 YNFKEQ come from the germline V gene. This CDR3 comprises 19 residues. J lost 0 bases, V lost 0 bases, and 11 bases had no gene match. The CDR3 DNA sequence: TGTGCCAGCAGCCAAGATCTGGCGGGAGGGCCCCTGTACCAAGAGACCCAGTACTTC. Translating it yields CASSQDLAGGPLYQETQYF.

This clonotype was seen only a few times. The chain has TRBV7-2 and TRBJ2-3, with D possibly matching TRBD2 (6 bases). V was trimmed by 5 bases and J by 2 bases, leaving 14 bases between them. This CDR3 spans 15 amino acids. Germline lookup yields CDR1 SGHTA and CDR2 FQGNSA. CDR3 bases: TGTGCCAGCAGCCCATGGGCTAGCGTCACAGATACGCAGTATTTT. Encoded protein: CASSPWASVTDTQYF.

The sample holds a few counts of this clonotype. The chain is built from TRBV7-9 and TRBJ2-2; no firm D call. Germline CDR1 and CDR2: SEHNR and FQNEAQ (reference sequence). V was pared by 1 base and J by 3 bases, with 6 bases between. The CDR3 is 14 residues long. CDR3 DNA: TGTGCCAGCAGCTTAGATCCCTACACCGGGGAGCTGTTTTTT. This sequence encodes CASSLDPYTGELFF.

At least ten counts were recorded for this clonotype. The J gene is TRBJ1-1, the V gene TRBV24-1; D might be TRBD1 (5 bases). This CDR3 has 13 amino acids. Germline V CDR1 and CDR2: KGHDR, SFDVKD. V lost 3 bases and J lost 6, with 10 bases in between. The CDR3 reads CATSDPGRAEAFF. CDR3 sequence (DNA): TGTGCCACCAGTGATCCAGGGAGGGCTGAAGCTTTCTTT.

This clonotype has ten or more counts. This sequence joins TRBV12-3 or TRBV12-4 and TRBJ2-5; D not resolved. Between the trimmed V and J ends, which lost 3 bases and 2 bases, there was a span of 7 bases. This CDR3 has 13 residues. CDR3 amino acids: CASSFSPQETQYF. The CDR3 region has the DNA TGTGCCAGCAGTTTTAGCCCGCAAGAGACCCAGTACTTC.

This clonotype showed up many times. This sequence joins TRBV15 and TRBJ2-7, with D maybe TRBD1 (6 bases). The germline CDR1 and CDR2 sequences are LNHNV and YYDKDF (reference sequence). This CDR3 is built from 13 residues. The germline V and J ends were trimmed by 5 bases and 8 bases, with 16 bases remaining between them. CDR3 coding DNA: TGTGCCACCAGCGCCCGAGGGGGTGATCAGCAGTACTTC. This sequence encodes CATSARGGDQQYF.

The V gene is TRBV20-1, the J gene TRBJ2-1, with D tentatively TRBD2 (6 bases). The ends were cut back, 1 base at V and 0 bases at J, with 13 bases in the middle. This CDR3 has 16 residues. CDR1 is DFQATT and CDR2 is SNEGSKA in the germline V gene (reference sequence). The CDR3 sequence is CSARVRDSSSYNEQFF. The CDR3 bases are TGCAGTGCTAGAGTCAGGGACTCCAGCTCCTACAATGAGCAGTTCTTC.

This clonotype was recorded at least ten times. The V call is TRBV2, the J call TRBJ1-5; D is unclear. Germline V CDR1 and CDR2: SNHLY, FYNNEI. Trimming left V 7 bases short and J 2 bases short, with 9 bases between. The CDR3 consists of 13 residues. CDR3 amino acids: CASNDLGNQPQHF. CDR3 in DNA: TGTGCCAGCAATGATCTGGGCAATCAGCCCCAGCATTTT.